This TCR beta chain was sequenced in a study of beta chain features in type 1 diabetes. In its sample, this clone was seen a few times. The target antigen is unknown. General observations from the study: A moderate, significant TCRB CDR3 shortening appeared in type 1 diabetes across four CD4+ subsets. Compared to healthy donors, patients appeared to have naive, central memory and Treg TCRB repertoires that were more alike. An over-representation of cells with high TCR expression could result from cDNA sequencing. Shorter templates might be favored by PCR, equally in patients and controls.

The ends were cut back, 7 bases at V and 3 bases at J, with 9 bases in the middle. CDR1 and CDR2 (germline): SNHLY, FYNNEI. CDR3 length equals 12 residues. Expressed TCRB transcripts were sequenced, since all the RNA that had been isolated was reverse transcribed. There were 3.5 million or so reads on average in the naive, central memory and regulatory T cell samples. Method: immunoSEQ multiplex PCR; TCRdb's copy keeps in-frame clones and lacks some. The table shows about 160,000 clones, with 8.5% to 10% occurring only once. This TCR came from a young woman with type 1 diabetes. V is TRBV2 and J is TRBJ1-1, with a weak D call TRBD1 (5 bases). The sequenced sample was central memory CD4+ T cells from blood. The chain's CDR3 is CASTGGDTEAFF. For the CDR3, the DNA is TGTGCCAGCACGGGGGGTGACACTGAAGCTTTCTTT.